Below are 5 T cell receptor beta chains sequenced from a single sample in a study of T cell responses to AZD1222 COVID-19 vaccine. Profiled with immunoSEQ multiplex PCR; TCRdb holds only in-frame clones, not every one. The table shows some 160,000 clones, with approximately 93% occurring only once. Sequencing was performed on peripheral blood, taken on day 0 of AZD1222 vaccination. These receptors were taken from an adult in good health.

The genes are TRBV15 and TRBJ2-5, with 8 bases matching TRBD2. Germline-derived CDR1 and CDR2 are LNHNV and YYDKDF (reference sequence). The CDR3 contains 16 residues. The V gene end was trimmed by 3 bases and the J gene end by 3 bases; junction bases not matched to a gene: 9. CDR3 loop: CATSSIGSGGKETQYF. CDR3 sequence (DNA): TGTGCCACCAGCAGTATTGGAAGCGGGGGTAAAGAGACCCAGTACTTC.

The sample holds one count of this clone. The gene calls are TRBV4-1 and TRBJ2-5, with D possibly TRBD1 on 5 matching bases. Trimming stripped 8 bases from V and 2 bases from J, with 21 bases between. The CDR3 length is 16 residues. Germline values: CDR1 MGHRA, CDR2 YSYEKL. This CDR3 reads CASDKRVPGNQETQYF. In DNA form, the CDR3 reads TGCGCCAGCGATAAAAGGGTGCCAGGGAATCAAGAGACCCAGTACTTC.

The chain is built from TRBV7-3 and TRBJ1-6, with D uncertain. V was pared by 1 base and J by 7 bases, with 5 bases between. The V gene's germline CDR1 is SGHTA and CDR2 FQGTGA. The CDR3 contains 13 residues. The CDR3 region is CASSLRRNSPLHF. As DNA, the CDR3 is TGTGCCAGCAGCTTAAGAAGGAATTCACCCCTCCACTTT.

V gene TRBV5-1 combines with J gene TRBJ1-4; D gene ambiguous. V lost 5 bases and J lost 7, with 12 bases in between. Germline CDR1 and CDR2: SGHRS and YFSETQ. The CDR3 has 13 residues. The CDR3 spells CASSSGLTEKLFF. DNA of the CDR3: TGCGCCAGCAGTAGTGGCCTGACTGAAAAACTGTTTTTT. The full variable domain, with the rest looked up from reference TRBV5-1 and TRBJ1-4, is KAGVTQTPRYLIKTRGQQVTLSCSPISGHRSVSWYQQTPGQGLQFLFEYFSETQRNKGNFPGRFSGRQFSNSRSEMNVSTLELGDSALYLCASSSGLTEKLFFGSGTQLSVL.

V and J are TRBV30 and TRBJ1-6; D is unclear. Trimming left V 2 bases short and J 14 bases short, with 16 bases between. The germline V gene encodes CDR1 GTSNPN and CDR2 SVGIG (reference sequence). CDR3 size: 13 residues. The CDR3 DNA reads TGTGCCTGGAGTCAATACAGCCGAATGTCCCTCCACTTT. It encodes CAWSQYSRMSLHF.